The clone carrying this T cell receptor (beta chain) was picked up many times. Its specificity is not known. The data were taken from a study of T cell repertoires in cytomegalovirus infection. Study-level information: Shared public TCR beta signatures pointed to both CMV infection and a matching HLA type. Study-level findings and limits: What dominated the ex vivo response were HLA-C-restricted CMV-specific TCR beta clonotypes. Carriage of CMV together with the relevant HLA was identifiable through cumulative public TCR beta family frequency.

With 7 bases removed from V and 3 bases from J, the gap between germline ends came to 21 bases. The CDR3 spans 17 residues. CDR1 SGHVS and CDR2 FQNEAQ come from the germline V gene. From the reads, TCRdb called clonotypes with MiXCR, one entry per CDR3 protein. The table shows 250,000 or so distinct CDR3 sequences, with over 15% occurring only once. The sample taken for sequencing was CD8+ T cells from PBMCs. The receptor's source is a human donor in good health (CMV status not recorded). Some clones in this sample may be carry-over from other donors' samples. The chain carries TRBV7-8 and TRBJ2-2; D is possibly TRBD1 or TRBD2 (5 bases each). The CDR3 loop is CASTRTPGQKYTGELFF. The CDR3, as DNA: TGTGCCAGCACCCGTACACCGGGGCAGAAATACACCGGGGAGCTGTTTTTT.